This T cell receptor beta chain is drawn from a study of shared clonotypes between healthy human individuals. Study as a whole: Donors, aged 18 to 49, were two women and three men.

Several immunoSEQ 96-well plates shared each subset's DNA, each plate a replicate. Clones were sequenced by immunoSEQ multiplex PCR, and TCRdb holds only the in-frame ones, with some missing. The table lists about 960,000 clones, roughly 72% of them singletons, with over 1.3% in the top ten. Trimming took 1 base from V and 5 from J, leaving 12 bases between them. Germline V lookup: CDR1 MGHRA, CDR2 YSYEKL. The CDR3 consists of 14 residues. This receptor was identified in a young man in good health. The sequenced sample was memory CD4+ T cells sorted from blood. The subset here: CD45RA-negative fraction. The chain couples TRBV4-1 to TRBJ2-7; D possibly matches TRBD1 or TRBD2 (7 bases each). The CDR3 sequence: CASSQGQGGNEQYF. The CDR3 nucleotides read TGCGCCAGCAGCCAAGGGCAGGGGGGGAACGAGCAGTACTTC.